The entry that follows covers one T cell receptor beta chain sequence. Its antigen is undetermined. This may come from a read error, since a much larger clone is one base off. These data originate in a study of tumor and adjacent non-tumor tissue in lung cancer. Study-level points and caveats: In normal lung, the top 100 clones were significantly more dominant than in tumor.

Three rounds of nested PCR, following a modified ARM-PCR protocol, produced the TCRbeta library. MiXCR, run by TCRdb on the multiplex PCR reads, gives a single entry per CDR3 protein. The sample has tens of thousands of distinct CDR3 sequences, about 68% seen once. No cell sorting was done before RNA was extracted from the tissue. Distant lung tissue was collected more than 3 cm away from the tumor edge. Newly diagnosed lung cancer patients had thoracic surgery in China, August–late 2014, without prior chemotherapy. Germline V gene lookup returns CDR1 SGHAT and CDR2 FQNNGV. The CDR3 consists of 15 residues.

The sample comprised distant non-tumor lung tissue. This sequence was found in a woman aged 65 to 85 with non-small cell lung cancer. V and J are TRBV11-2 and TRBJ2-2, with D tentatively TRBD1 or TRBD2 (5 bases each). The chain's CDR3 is CASSLGWGITGELLF. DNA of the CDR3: TGTGCCAGCAGCCTCGGTTGGGGGATTACCGGGGAGCTGCTTTTT.